This T cell receptor beta chain derives from a study of cytomegalovirus exposure and HLA in healthy donors. Study-level points and caveats: In a later analysis, first-cohort TCR clusters were found to tend to co-occur in the 95 to 150 validation repertoires. A few of the chains that were CMV-associated were confirmed in vitro to be specific for CMV antigens.

On this clone itself: No antigen is known for it.

CDR1 SGHDT and CDR2 YYEEEE come from the germline V gene. This CDR3 is 14 amino acids long. V was trimmed by 8 bases and J by 0 bases, leaving 15 bases between them. TCRdb's copy holds only in-frame clones and misses some; the assay was immunoSEQ multiplex PCR. In the table there are 200,000 to 250,000 clones, approximately 88% of which are singletons. The TCR was taken from a young woman in good health and CMV-seropositive. This chain links TRBV5-6 with TRBJ2-7, with D perhaps matching TRBD1 (6 bases). Sample: PBMCs. CDR3 amino acids: CASQRQAPSYEQYF. The CDR3 DNA is TGTGCCAGTCAGCGACAGGCGCCCTCCTACGAGCAGTACTTC.